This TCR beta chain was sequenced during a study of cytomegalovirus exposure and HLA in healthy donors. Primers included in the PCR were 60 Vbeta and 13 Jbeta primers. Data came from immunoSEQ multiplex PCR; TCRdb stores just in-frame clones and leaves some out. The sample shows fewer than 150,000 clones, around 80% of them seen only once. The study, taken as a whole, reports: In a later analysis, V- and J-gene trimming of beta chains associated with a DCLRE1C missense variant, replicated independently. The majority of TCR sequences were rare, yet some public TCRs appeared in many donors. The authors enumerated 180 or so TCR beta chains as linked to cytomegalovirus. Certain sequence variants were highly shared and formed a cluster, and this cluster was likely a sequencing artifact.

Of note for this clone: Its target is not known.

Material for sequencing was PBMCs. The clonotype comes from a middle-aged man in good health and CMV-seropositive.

For the CDR3, the DNA is TGTGCCAGCAGCCCTACCCATACAGCCGGGGCCCAGCATTTT. Its translation: CASSPTHTAGAQHF. V is TRBV28 and J is TRBJ1-5, with no clear D. The germline V gene has CDR1 MDHEN and CDR2 SYDVKM. This CDR3 contains 14 residues. V lost 6 bases to trimming and J lost 11 bases, with 20 bases between them. Drawing the rest from reference TRBV28 and TRBJ1-5, the complete variable domain is DVKVTQSSRYLVKRTGEKVFLECVQDMDHENMFWYRQDPGLGLRLIYFSYDVKMKEKGDIPEGYSVSREKKERFSLILESASTNQTSMYLCASSPTHTAGAQHFGDGTRLSIL.